The clone carrying this TCR beta chain appeared a few times. The length of the CDR3 is 14 residues. The trim removed 3 bases at V and 4 bases at J, leaving 5 bases unmatched. Germline V gene lookup returns CDR1 DFQATT and CDR2 SNEGSKA (reference sequence). The data are from a study of blood T cell repertoires in COVID-19. Study-level background: The samples span acute and convalescent COVID-19 from the United States, Italy and Spain. PBMCs, B-cell-depleted T cells, or T cells were the source of the cDNA or gDNA that made up the material.

In the study's own analysis: Amplifying reference gene primers gave estimates of nucleated cell counts. Only in-frame clones appear in the TCRdb table, and some are missing; sequencing was by immunoSEQ multiplex PCR. The V and J calls and clone size were taken over from that table, and D and trimming were inferred from the DNA. The sample shows approximately 80,000 clones, 65% to 85% of them seen only once. The sequenced sample consisted of peripheral blood. This clonotype was sampled from a man between 65 and 85 years old with active or convalescent COVID-19. The genes are TRBV20-1 and TRBJ1-1, with 10 positions matching TRBD1. The CDR3: CSASPGQGITEAFF. The CDR3 DNA follows: TGCAGTGCTAGTCCGGGACAGGGGATCACTGAAGCTTTCTTT.